Listed here are 5 T cell receptor beta chains from one sample, sequenced in a study of regulatory T cells in long-lasting Graves disease. Construction of TCR beta libraries relied on iRepertoire HTBI primers and on Arm-PCR targeting CDR3 regions. TCRdb reprocessed the multiplex PCR reads with MiXCR, giving one entry per CDR3 protein. This table has about 240,000 distinct CDR3 sequences, 20% appearing once. Time point denoted: newly diagnosed GD, antithyroid drugs for less than 3 months. The TCR library was made from RNA extracted from PBMCs. The specimen comprised peripheral blood mononuclear cells (PBMCs), sampled at new diagnosis, from a patient treated with antithyroid drugs. The origin of the receptors is a female donor with Graves disease.

This clonotype was counted ten times or more. The genes are TRBV6-2 or TRBV6-3 and TRBJ2-7; maybe TRBD1 (5 bases). V lost 0 bases and J lost 2, with 8 bases in between. Germline CDR1 reads MNHEY; CDR2 reads SVGEGT. The CDR3 consists of 14 residues. Written as DNA, the CDR3 is TGTGCCAGCAGTTACTCGCGGACAACCTACGAGCAGTACTTC. This sequence encodes CASSYSRTTYEQYF.

This clonotype was recorded at least ten times. The chain employs TRBV6-2 or TRBV6-3 and TRBJ2-2, with D tentatively TRBD1 or TRBD2 (5 bases each). The length of the CDR3 is 15 residues. V gave up 7 bases and J gave up 1 base, with 13 bases separating them. Germline V lookup: CDR1 MNHEY, CDR2 SVGEGT. CDR3 region: CASTSGTRNTGELFF. The CDR3 nucleotides are TGTGCCAGCACTTCCGGGACCCGGAACACCGGGGAGCTGTTTTTT.

The rearrangement uses TRBV19 and TRBJ1-2, with D maybe TRBD1 (5 bases). The V gene lost 4 bases and the J gene lost 8 bases, with 11 bases spanning the gap. The CDR3 has 12 amino acids. Germline assignment: CDR1 LNHDA and CDR2 SQIVND (reference sequence). This chain's CDR3 is CASSKGTSGYTF. DNA for the CDR3: TGTGCCAGTAGTAAGGGGACTTCAGGCTACACCTTC.

This clonotype appeared many times. The rearrangement joins TRBV7-2 to TRBJ1-2; unclear D gene. The CDR3 runs to 15 residues. The germline CDR1 and CDR2 sequences are SGHTA and FQGNSA. The V end lost 2 bases, the J end lost 4 bases, and 14 bases lay between the germline ends. CDR3 sequence reads: CASSLSRERIYGYTF. CDR3 DNA sequence: TGTGCCAGCAGCTTATCACGGGAGAGGATCTATGGCTACACCTTC. The full variable domain, completed using reference TRBV7-2 and TRBJ1-2, is GAGVSQSPSNKVTEKGKDVELRCDPISGHTALYWYRQSLGQGLEFLIYFQGNSAPDKSGLPSDRFSAERTGGSVSTLTIQRTQQEDSAVYLCASSLSRERIYGYTFGSGTRLTVV.

This chain connects TRBV27 to TRBJ1-2; D might be TRBD1 (6 bases). The CDR3 runs to 14 residues. V lost 3 bases to trimming and J lost 7 bases, with 15 bases between them. The germline gives CDR1 MNHEY, CDR2 SMNVEV (reference sequence). The chain's CDR3 is CASSFGGSYGGYTF. CDR3 DNA sequence: TGTGCCAGCAGTTTTGGGGGCAGTTATGGTGGCTACACCTTC.